The 27 T cell receptor beta chains below all came from one sample that was sequenced in a study of untreated major depressive disorder. Measured with immunoSEQ multiplex PCR; TCRdb has only the in-frame clones, and not every one. The data show approximately 20,000 clones, over 75% seen once. Sequencing input: CD4+ T cells from PBMCs. These receptors were taken from a woman in her twenties or thirties in good health.

This chain links TRBV25-1 with TRBJ2-3, with D perhaps matching TRBD2 (5 bases). The CDR3 has 15 amino acids. V was pared by 6 bases and J by 4 bases, with 17 bases between. CDR1 is MGHDK and CDR2 is SYGVNS in the germline V gene. The CDR3 coding sequence is TGTGCCAGCAGCCCCACTATCACGGGGTCAGATACGCAGTATTTT. Protein product: CASSPTITGSDTQYF.

The chain couples TRBV5-1 to TRBJ2-5, with D possibly being TRBD1 (5 bases). The CDR3 spans 13 residues. With 0 bases removed from V and 4 bases from J, the gap between germline ends came to 7 bases. Germline V gene lookup returns CDR1 SGHRS and CDR2 YFSETQ. CDR3 DNA sequence: TGCGCCAGCAGCTTGGACAGGAGAGAGACCCAGTACTTC. It yields the protein CASSLDRRETQYF.

This clone turned up a few times. The chain carries TRBV7-3 and TRBJ2-7, with 9 bases that match TRBD1. With 5 bases clipped from V and 8 bases from J, the junction kept 10 bases outside the gene matches. CDR3 length: 14 amino acids. The germline gives CDR1 SGHTA, CDR2 FQGTGA. The CDR3 DNA is TGTGCCAGCAGCCCAACCGGGACAGGGACGCAGCAGTACTTC. It encodes CASSPTGTGTQQYF.

V and J are TRBV27 and TRBJ2-7; 13 bases line up with TRBD2. Trimming took 4 bases from V and 0 from J; bases not matched to a gene: 3. CDR3 length: 16 amino acids. CDR1 is MNHEY and CDR2 is SMNVEV in the germline V gene (reference sequence). CDR3 nucleotide sequence: TGTGCCAGCAGTTCGGGACTAGCGGGACTCTCCTACGAGCAGTACTTC. The encoded protein is CASSSGLAGLSYEQYF.

The chain is built from TRBV5-6 and TRBJ1-1; D gene unclear. The CDR3 runs 14 residues. CDR1 SGHDT and CDR2 YYEEEE come from the germline V gene. V lost 0 bases and J lost 1, with 7 bases in between. CDR3: CASSLVSRNTEAFF. Here the CDR3 DNA reads TGTGCCAGCAGCTTGGTTAGCAGGAACACTGAAGCTTTCTTT.

The rearrangement joins TRBV5-3 to TRBJ2-7, with 7 positions matching TRBD1. TRBV5-3 falls under the ORF class, with uncertain function. Trimming cost V 2 bases and J 4 bases; bases outside gene matches: 3. This CDR3 is built from 13 residues. CDR3 region: CARSFNRGYEQYF. For the CDR3, the DNA is TGTGCCAGAAGCTTCAACAGGGGATACGAGCAGTACTTC.

This sequence joins TRBV28 and TRBJ1-1, with D maybe TRBD1 (5 bases). Trimming took 3 bases from V and 5 from J, leaving 16 bases between them. CDR3 size: 15 residues. Germline V gives CDR1 MDHEN, CDR2 SYDVKM. CDR3 residues: CASSLVQAGRTEAFF. In DNA, the CDR3 is TGTGCCAGCAGTTTGGTGCAGGCAGGGAGAACTGAAGCTTTCTTT.

V and J are TRBV11-2 and TRBJ2-7; D is unclear. With 0 bases removed from V and 8 bases from J, the gap between germline ends came to 11 bases. The CDR3 is 13 amino acids. Germline V gives CDR1 SGHAT, CDR2 FQNNGV. Written as DNA, the CDR3 is TGTGCCAGCAGCTTAGAGCTCCTTTCGCAGCAGTACTTC. Its protein is CASSLELLSQQYF.

The chain recombines TRBV27 with TRBJ2-1, with 13 bases fitting TRBD2. This CDR3 has 17 residues. Germline values: CDR1 MNHEY, CDR2 SMNVEV (reference sequence). The V gene end was trimmed by 5 bases and the J gene end by 4 bases; junction bases not matched to a gene: 8. The CDR3: CASSPPGLAGIYNEQFF. The CDR3 region has the DNA TGTGCCAGCAGTCCGCCGGGACTAGCGGGGATTTACAATGAGCAGTTCTTC.

The chain employs TRBV6-5 and TRBJ2-3; 9 nucleotides line up with TRBD2. Trimming cost V 5 bases and J 6 bases; bases outside gene matches: 3. The germline gives CDR1 MNHEY, CDR2 SVGAGI. This CDR3 is built from 13 residues. The CDR3 nucleotides read TGTGCCAGCAGTCTAAGCGGGAGGGATACGCAGTATTTT. This codes for CASSLSGRDTQYF.

The V and J genes are TRBV6-5 and TRBJ2-3; D call uncertain. Trimming pared 5 bases from V and 3 bases from J, leaving 9 bases between. Germline CDR1 MNHEY, CDR2 SVGAGI. The CDR3 length is 13 residues. The CDR3: CASSQLGTDTQYF. Here the CDR3 DNA reads TGTGCCAGCAGTCAACTCGGGACAGATACGCAGTATTTT.

The table lists this clone with a count of one. This rearrangement joins TRBV21-1 to TRBJ2-1; TRBD2, the D gene given by the table, was not confirmed from the DNA. TRBV21-1 is listed as a pseudogene. The CDR3 consists of 17 residues. This chain's CDR3 is CASSNLATSGQGDEQFF. CDR3 bases: TGTGCCAGCAGCAACTTGGCAACTAGCGGTCAGGGGGATGAGCAGTTCTTC.

The chain couples TRBV9 to TRBJ2-1; 9 bases line up with TRBD1. This CDR3 is built from 15 residues. V gave up 3 bases and J gave up 0 bases; unmatched junction bases: 1. Germline V gene sequence: CDR1 SGDLS, CDR2 YYNGEE. As DNA, the CDR3 is TGTGCCAGCAGCGAACAGGGGGCCTCCTACAATGAGCAGTTCTTC. Its translation is CASSEQGASYNEQFF. The variable domain in full, with the rest retrieved from reference TRBV9 and TRBJ2-1, is DSGVTQTPKHLITATGQRVTLRCSPRSGDLSVYWYQQSLDQGLQFLIQYYNGEERAKGNILERFSAQQFPDLHSELNLSSLELGDSALYFCASSEQGASYNEQFFGPGTRLTVL.

This sequence joins TRBV7-2 and TRBJ2-7; TRBD2 aligns across 12 bases. V shed 5 bases, J shed 6 bases, and the junction held 11 bases outside the gene matches. The length of the CDR3 is 16 residues. The germline V gene has CDR1 SGHTA and CDR2 FQGNSA. CDR3 bases: TGTGCCAGCAGCCCCCCAGGGCTAGCGGGAGGGTCCGAGCAGTACTTC. It is translated as CASSPPGLAGGSEQYF.

The V and J genes are TRBV11-2 and TRBJ2-1; no clear D gene. CDR3 length: 11 residues. The V end lost 1 base, the J end lost 15 bases, and 10 bases lay between the germline ends. Germline values: CDR1 SGHAT, CDR2 FQNNGV. The DNA for the CDR3 is TGTGCCAGCAGCTTAGGGGTGATTAGGTTCTTC. Its translation is CASSLGVIRFF.

The chain combines TRBV7-2 with TRBJ1-5, with D unresolved. The CDR3 is made up of 13 amino acids. V dropped 5 bases and J dropped 2 bases, with 7 bases sitting between them. CDR1 and CDR2 from the germline V gene are SGHTA and FQGNSA. CDR3 loop: CASSPRGNQPQHF. The CDR3 DNA is TGTGCCAGCAGCCCCCGGGGCAATCAGCCCCAGCATTTT.

A note on this clone: The sample contains more than one DNA sequence encoding this CDR3. This chain links TRBV5-1 with TRBJ2-5; unclear D gene. Germline lookup yields CDR1 SGHRS and CDR2 YFSETQ. The germline V and J ends were trimmed by 1 base and 3 bases, with 7 bases remaining between them. The CDR3 is made up of 13 amino acids. The CDR3 DNA reads as TGCGCCAGCAGCTTGTCCCCTGAAGAGACCCAGTACTTC. Encoded protein: CASSLSPEETQYF.

J is TRBJ2-1 and V is TRBV5-1; TRBD1 aligns across 7 bases. Germline CDR1 is SGHRS and CDR2 is YFSETQ. V lost 0 bases and J lost 9; bases outside the gene matches: 6. This CDR3 spans 14 amino acids. The CDR3 DNA sequence: TGCGCCAGCAGCTTGGGAGGGGGCGAGGGTGAGCAGTTCTTC. This sequence encodes CASSLGGGEGEQFF.

V is TRBV7-6 and J is TRBJ2-7; 8 bases agree with TRBD1. The CDR3 sequence is 15 residues long. Germline lookup yields CDR1 SGHVS and CDR2 FNYEAQ. The J segment lost 5 bases and the V segment lost 5 bases, leaving 11 bases of the junction unmatched. CDR3 region: CASSTRTGSGNEQYF. The CDR3 bases are TGTGCCAGCAGCACCAGGACAGGGTCAGGCAACGAGCAGTACTTC.

This clone was recorded only once. The V gene is TRBV6-8, the J gene TRBJ2-5, with 8 bases that match TRBD2. Germline loops: CDR1 MNHGY, CDR2 SAAAGT. The J segment lost 2 bases and the V segment lost 6 bases, leaving 5 bases of the junction unmatched. The CDR3 runs 14 residues. The CDR3 here is CASSPSGSQETQYF. CDR3 coding DNA: TGTGCCAGCAGCCCCAGCGGGAGTCAAGAGACCCAGTACTTC.

This sequence joins TRBV30 and TRBJ1-1, with TRBD1 as a possible D gene (5 bases). With 4 bases removed from V and 5 bases from J, the gap between germline ends came to 11 bases. The CDR3 runs 12 residues. The V gene's germline CDR1 is GTSNPN and CDR2 SVGIG (reference sequence). CDR3 loop: CAWKRGLTEAFF. CDR3 nucleotides: TGTGCCTGGAAGAGGGGATTGACTGAAGCTTTCTTT.

V and J are TRBV5-1 and TRBJ2-1, with 9 bases fitting TRBD2. There are 16 residues in the CDR3. In germline, CDR1 is SGHRS, CDR2 YFSETQ. V lost 4 bases, J lost 7 bases, and 12 bases stayed unmatched. Written as DNA, the CDR3 is TGCGCCAGCAGCCCCTCCAGTCGGGCGGGGGGGAATGAGCAGTTCTTC. Its protein is CASSPSSRAGGNEQFF. Full variable domain (missing parts from reference TRBV5-1 and TRBJ2-1): KAGVTQTPRYLIKTRGQQVTLSCSPISGHRSVSWYQQTPGQGLQFLFEYFSETQRNKGNFPGRFSGRQFSNSRSEMNVSTLELGDSALYLCASSPSSRAGGNEQFFGPGTRLTVL.

This chain joins TRBV28 and TRBJ1-3; 7 bases align to TRBD1. The V gene's germline CDR1 is MDHEN and CDR2 SYDVKM. The CDR3 spans 14 residues. The trim removed 6 bases at V and 7 bases at J, leaving 9 bases unmatched. CDR3 in DNA: TGTGCCAGCAGGAGACAGGGCCTGAAGAACACCATATATTTT. Amino acid sequence: CASRRQGLKNTIYF.

This clone has more than one count but fewer than ten. This sequence joins TRBV2 and TRBJ2-5, with a possible D match to TRBD1 (6 bases). The V end was cut by 6 bases, the J end by 5 bases, with 19 bases between. This CDR3 is built from 15 residues. Per germline, CDR1 SNHLY and CDR2 FYNNEI. CDR3 residues: CASRATTGKWETQYF. DNA for the CDR3: TGTGCCAGCAGAGCTACTACAGGGAAGTGGGAGACCCAGTACTTC.

V is TRBV5-6 and J is TRBJ1-2, with D possibly TRBD1 on 5 matching bases. V was pared by 3 bases and J by 0 bases, with 15 bases between. Germline values: CDR1 SGHDT, CDR2 YYEEEE. The CDR3 contains 16 residues. The CDR3, as DNA: TGTGCCAGCAGCTCCCTTACGGGACTCTCTAACTATGGCTACACCTTC. Residues: CASSSLTGLSNYGYTF. Looking up the rest from reference TRBV5-6 and TRBJ1-2 gives the full variable domain: DAGVTQSPTHLIKTRGQQVTLRCSPKSGHDTVSWYQQALGQGPQFIFQYYEEEERQRGNFPDRFSGHQFPNYSSELNVNALLLGDSALYLCASSSLTGLSNYGYTFGSGTRLTVV.

The chain links TRBV5-1 to TRBJ2-2, with 9 bases lining up with TRBD2. The CDR3 sequence is 17 residues long. The ends lost 2 bases at V and 1 base at J; junction bases unmatched: 6. Germline-derived CDR1 and CDR2 are SGHRS and YFSETQ. Here the CDR3 DNA reads TGCGCCAGCAGCTTTCATAGCGGGAGAGGGAACACCGGGGAGCTGTTTTTT. It codes for CASSFHSGRGNTGELFF. The variable domain in full, with the rest retrieved from reference TRBV5-1 and TRBJ2-2, is KAGVTQTPRYLIKTRGQQVTLSCSPISGHRSVSWYQQTPGQGLQFLFEYFSETQRNKGNFPGRFSGRQFSNSRSEMNVSTLELGDSALYLCASSFHSGRGNTGELFFGEGSRLTVL.

The chain links TRBV18 to TRBJ2-2; perhaps D is TRBD1 or TRBD2 (5 bases each). The V end was cut by 8 bases, the J end by 2 bases, with 12 bases between. This CDR3 is 14 amino acids long. CDR1 KGHSH and CDR2 LQKENI come from the germline V gene. The CDR3 DNA reads TGTGCCAGCGCCGGGACCTTAAACACCGGGGAGCTGTTTTTT. It translates to CASAGTLNTGELFF.